One sample yielded the 19 T cell receptor beta chains listed below, sequenced in a study of T cell responses to AZD1222 COVID-19 vaccine. The table came from immunoSEQ multiplex PCR; TCRdb's copy has only in-frame clones and leaves some out. The table has roughly 110,000 clones, approximately 89% seen once. The sample here was peripheral blood, taken on day 0 of AZD1222 vaccination. Source of these receptors: an adult in good health.

J is TRBJ1-1 and V is TRBV19; D ambiguous. Deletions cut 0 bases from V and 3 bases from J, with 5 bases between. Germline V lookup: CDR1 LNHDA, CDR2 SQIVND (reference sequence). CDR3 size: 13 residues. In nucleotides, the CDR3 is TGTGCCAGTAGTATAGATCGGGACACTGAAGCTTTCTTT. Amino acid sequence: CASSIDRDTEAFF.

This clone came up a few times. This rearrangement joins TRBV28 to TRBJ1-6; no firm D call. Looked up from germline, CDR1 is MDHEN and CDR2 is SYDVKM. This CDR3 is 16 amino acids long. Trimming took 1 base from V and 8 from J, leaving 15 bases between them. CDR3: CASSLSPARWDSPLHF. CDR3 nucleotides: TGTGCCAGCAGTTTATCCCCGGCCCGGTGGGATTCACCCCTCCACTTT.

The chain has TRBV4-1 and TRBJ2-3, with 11 bases that match TRBD1. Germline V gene lookup returns CDR1 MGHRA and CDR2 YSYEKL. V lost 0 bases to trimming and J lost 4 bases; unmatched junction nucleotides: 6. This CDR3 is 17 amino acids long. This CDR3 reads CASSQDKGQGDSDTQYF. In nucleotides, the CDR3 is TGCGCCAGCAGCCAAGATAAGGGACAGGGGGACTCAGATACGCAGTATTTT.

The J gene is TRBJ2-2, the V gene TRBV5-1, with unresolved D. This CDR3 region has 13 residues. Germline values: CDR1 SGHRS, CDR2 YFSETQ. Trimming pared 1 base from V and 3 bases from J, leaving 4 bases between. The CDR3 loop reads CASSLSYTGELFF. The CDR3 DNA follows: TGCGCCAGCAGCTTGTCATACACCGGGGAGCTGTTTTTT.

This clone was observed a single time. This rearrangement joins TRBV19 to TRBJ1-5, with D possibly TRBD1 on 5 matching bases. V dropped 0 bases and J dropped 2 bases, with 14 bases sitting between them. Germline lookup yields CDR1 LNHDA and CDR2 SQIVND (reference sequence). CDR3 length: 17 amino acids. The CDR3 sequence is CASSIDLQGDRNQPQHF. In DNA form, the CDR3 reads TGTGCCAGTAGTATAGATCTCCAGGGTGATCGCAATCAGCCCCAGCATTTT.

The chain employs TRBV11-2 and TRBJ1-2; 11 bases agree with TRBD1. CDR1 is SGHAT and CDR2 is FQNNGV in the germline V gene. This CDR3 is built from 16 residues. The ends lost 6 bases at V and 8 bases at J; junction bases unmatched: 14. CDR3 amino acids: CASRTVRDRGTEGYTF. The CDR3 bases are TGTGCCAGCAGAACCGTCCGGGACAGGGGGACGGAGGGCTACACCTTC.

This chain joins TRBV5-4 and TRBJ2-7; no clear D. Trimming removed 0 bases at V and 2 bases at J, with 9 bases between. This CDR3 contains 14 residues. CDR1 and CDR2 from the germline V gene are SGHNT and YYREEE (reference sequence). The CDR3 sequence is CASSLVPNTYEQYF. CDR3 nucleotide sequence: TGTGCCAGCAGCTTGGTCCCCAATACCTACGAGCAGTACTTC.

This chain uses TRBV13 with TRBJ2-2; 11 bases agree with TRBD1. Germline CDR1 reads PRHDT; CDR2 reads FYEKMQ (reference sequence). Losses at the gene ends were 3 bases for V and 7 bases for J; bases not matched to a gene: 7. The CDR3 extends over 16 amino acids. The CDR3 DNA is TGTGCCAGCAGCTTCTTTGGACAGGGGGCGATCGGGGAGCTGTTTTTT. Translated: CASSFFGQGAIGELFF.

The chain has TRBV19 and TRBJ2-3; D is undetermined. The length of the CDR3 is 14 residues. The V and J ends lost 5 bases and 6 bases respectively, with 15 bases between them. Germline V gene lookup returns CDR1 LNHDA and CDR2 SQIVND (reference sequence). CDR3 nucleotide sequence: TGTGCCAGTAGTTTAGGCTTCCTCCCGGATACGCAGTATTTT. It translates to CASSLGFLPDTQYF.

This chain joins TRBV4-1 and TRBJ1-1; TRBD1 aligns across 8 bases. This CDR3 is built from 15 residues. The ends lost 3 bases at V and 4 bases at J; junction bases unmatched: 7. Germline CDR1 reads MGHRA; CDR2 reads YSYEKL. The CDR3 sequence is CASSHSGGVLTEAFF. CDR3 in DNA: TGCGCCAGCAGCCACTCAGGGGGCGTCCTCACTGAAGCTTTCTTT.

This chain links TRBV5-4 with TRBJ1-2; D is uncertain. The V gene lost 4 bases and the J gene lost 2 bases, with 12 bases spanning the gap. Per germline, CDR1 SGHNT and CDR2 YYREEE (reference sequence). The CDR3 is 14 amino acids. CDR3 sequence (DNA): TGTGCCAGCAGCGGCGGGTTTTGGAACTATGGCTACACCTTC. Its protein product is CASSGGFWNYGYTF. The full variable domain, rest sourced from reference TRBV5-4 and TRBJ1-2, is ETGVTQSPTHLIKTRGQQVTLRCSSQSGHNTVSWYQQALGQGPQFIFQYYREEENGRGNFPPRFSGLQFPNYSSELNVNALELDDSALYLCASSGGFWNYGYTFGSGTRLTVV.

The chain joins TRBV11-2 to TRBJ2-5, with 8 bases aligning to TRBD1. The germline gives CDR1 SGHAT, CDR2 FQNNGV. The V gene end was trimmed by 3 bases and the J gene end by 2 bases; junction bases not matched to a gene: 11. CDR3 size: 17 residues. Here the CDR3 reads CASSLGIGTGGQETQYF. Written as DNA, the CDR3 is TGTGCCAGCAGCTTGGGAATCGGGACAGGTGGGCAAGAGACCCAGTACTTC.

The CDR3, as DNA: TGTGCCATCAGTGATACGGGAGACAGGGGGCAGGTCGGGGAGCTGTTTTTT. Its translation is CAISDTGDRGQVGELFF. The chain joins TRBV10-3 to TRBJ2-2, with 10 bases matching TRBD1. V trimming: 3 bases; J trimming: 7 bases; junction bases outside the gene matches: 11. CDR1 ENHRY and CDR2 SYGVKD come from the germline V gene. The CDR3 spans 17 residues.

This clone came up a few times. This chain connects TRBV6-2 or TRBV6-3 to TRBJ2-1; D uncertain. V was shortened by 1 base and J by 5 bases, with 3 bases between the two germline ends. CDR1 is MNHEY, CDR2 SVGEGT, per germline. CDR3 size: 12 residues. CDR3 nucleotide sequence: TGTGCCAGCAGTTACTTAGACAATGAGCAGTTCTTC. It is translated as CASSYLDNEQFF.

This clone was detected only once. The V call is TRBV10-3, the J call TRBJ2-7; D is perhaps TRBD2 (6 bases). This CDR3 has 12 amino acids. V gave up 3 bases and J gave up 6 bases, with 9 bases separating them. Germline V gives CDR1 ENHRY, CDR2 SYGVKD. The CDR3 DNA sequence: TGTGCCATCAGTGATAACGGGGGCGAGCAGTACTTC. As protein: CAISDNGGEQYF.

The chain carries TRBV7-9 and TRBJ1-1, with 11 bases matching TRBD1. The V segment lost 6 bases and the J segment 3 bases; nucleotides outside the gene matches: 3. Per germline, CDR1 SEHNR and CDR2 FQNEAQ (reference sequence). This CDR3 comprises 14 residues. Here the CDR3 DNA reads TGTGCCAGCAGGGGGACAGGGGGGTACACTGAAGCTTTCTTT. Encoded protein: CASRGTGGYTEAFF.

The CDR3 loop reads CASSTHREDGYTF. CDR3 sequence (DNA): TGTGCCAGCAGTACACATCGGGAGGACGGCTACACCTTC. V gene TRBV28 combines with J gene TRBJ1-2, with D unclear. CDR3 length equals 13 residues. Germline lookup yields CDR1 MDHEN and CDR2 SYDVKM. Trimming took 5 bases from V and 8 from J, leaving 15 bases between them.

This chain uses TRBV4-1 with TRBJ1-6; 7 bases match TRBD1. CDR1 and CDR2 (germline): MGHRA, YSYEKL. Unmatched junction bases numbered 6, after V lost 5 bases and J lost 5 bases. CDR3 size: 15 residues. The CDR3: CASSSGQPNNSPLHF. The CDR3 DNA sequence: TGCGCCAGCAGCTCGGGACAGCCGAATAATTCACCCCTCCACTTT.

This clone occurred a few times. This chain connects TRBV5-1 to TRBJ1-2; possible D gene TRBD1, 6 bases. CDR3 length: 15 residues. Deletions cut 3 bases from V and 4 bases from J, with 16 bases between. The V gene's germline CDR1 is SGHRS and CDR2 YFSETQ. The CDR3 DNA reads TGCGCCAGCAGCTCGGACCGCGAGGGGGTCTATGGCTACACCTTC. Translation: CASSSDREGVYGYTF. Filled out from reference TRBV5-1 and TRBJ1-2, the complete variable domain reads KAGVTQTPRYLIKTRGQQVTLSCSPISGHRSVSWYQQTPGQGLQFLFEYFSETQRNKGNFPGRFSGRQFSNSRSEMNVSTLELGDSALYLCASSSDREGVYGYTFGSGTRLTVV.